Given below is one T cell receptor beta chain in context. V was shortened by 2 bases and J by 5 bases, with 6 bases between the two germline ends. In germline, CDR1 is SNHLY, CDR2 FYNNEI. The CDR3 is 12 residues long. The data derive from a study of CD8 T cells in Susac syndrome. Blood CD8+ and CD4+ T cells underwent high-throughput TCR beta sequencing. It was treatment-naive patients with stable or active relapsing-remitting disease who made up the multiple sclerosis controls. Through negative isolation, CD4+ and CD8+ T cells were obtained, while TEMRA cells were enriched using FACS. An input of about 0.5 to 1 ug of RNA was subjected to reverse transcription using random hexamers. Multiplex immunoSEQ PCR targeted 54 Vbeta and 13 Jbeta TCR beta segments. TCRdb passed the immunoSEQ multiplex PCR reads through MiXCR, listing each CDR3 protein once. The data show 100,000 to 150,000 distinct CDR3 sequences, with roughly 94% seen just once and about 0.12% held by the top ten.

The sample was CD4+ T cells from PBMCs. This clonotype originated in a human donor with multiple sclerosis. The J gene is TRBJ1-2, the V gene TRBV2; no clear D gene. The chain's CDR3 is CASSEKGYGYTF. CDR3 nucleotide sequence: TGTGCCAGCAGTGAAAAGGGATATGGCTACACCTTC. Looking up the rest from reference TRBV2 and TRBJ1-2 gives the full variable domain: EPEVTQTPSHQVTQMGQEVILRCVPISNHLYFYWYRQILGQKVEFLVSFYNNEISEKSEIFDDQFSVERPDGSNFTLKIRSTKLEDSAMYFCASSEKGYGYTFGSGTRLTVV.